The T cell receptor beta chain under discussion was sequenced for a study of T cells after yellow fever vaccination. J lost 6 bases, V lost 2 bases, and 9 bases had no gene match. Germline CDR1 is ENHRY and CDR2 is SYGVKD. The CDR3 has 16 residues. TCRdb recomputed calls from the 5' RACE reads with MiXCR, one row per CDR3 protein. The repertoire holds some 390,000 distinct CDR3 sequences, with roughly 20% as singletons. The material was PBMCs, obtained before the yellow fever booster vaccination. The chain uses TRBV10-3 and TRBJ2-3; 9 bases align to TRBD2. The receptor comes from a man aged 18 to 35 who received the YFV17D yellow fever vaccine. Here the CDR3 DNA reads TGTGCCATCAGTGAGCCTAGGACTAGCGATCGGGATACGCAGTATTTT. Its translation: CAISEPRTSDRDTQYF.